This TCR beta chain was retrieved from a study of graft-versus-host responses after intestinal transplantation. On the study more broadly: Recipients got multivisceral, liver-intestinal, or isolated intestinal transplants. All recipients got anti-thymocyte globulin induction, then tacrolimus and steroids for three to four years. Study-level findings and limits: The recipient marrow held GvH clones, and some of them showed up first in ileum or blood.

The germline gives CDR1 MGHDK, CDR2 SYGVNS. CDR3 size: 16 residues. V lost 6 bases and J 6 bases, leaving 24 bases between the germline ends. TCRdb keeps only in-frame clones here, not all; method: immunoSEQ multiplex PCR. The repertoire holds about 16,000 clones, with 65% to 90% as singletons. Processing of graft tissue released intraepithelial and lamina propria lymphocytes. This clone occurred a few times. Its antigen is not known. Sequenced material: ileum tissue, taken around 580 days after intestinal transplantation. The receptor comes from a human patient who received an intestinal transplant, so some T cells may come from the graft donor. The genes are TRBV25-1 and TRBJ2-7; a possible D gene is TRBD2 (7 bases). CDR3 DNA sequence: TGTGCCAGCAGCGATGGGGGAGGGGGGCAAATGGGCGAGCAGTACTTC. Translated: CASSDGGGGQMGEQYF.